The next 13 T cell receptor beta chains were all read from a single sample in a study of shared clonotypes between healthy human individuals. The assay was immunoSEQ multiplex PCR, and TCRdb's table has in-frame clones only and misses some. Seen here are 2 million to 3 million clones, approximately 94% observed once, and the top ten hold 0.36%. Material for sequencing was naive CD4+ T cells from PBMCs. Subset specified: CD45RA+ positively selected. The receptors come from a man aged 18 to 29 in good health. Some clones in this sample may be carry-over from other donors' samples.

V usage is TRBV5-1 and J usage is TRBJ2-1, with 14 bases lining up with TRBD2. The CDR3 is made up of 16 amino acids. V gave up 0 bases and J gave up 6 bases; unmatched junction bases: 2. Germline values: CDR1 SGHRS, CDR2 YFSETQ. CDR3 in amino acids: CASSLGLAGGLNEQFF. The CDR3 nucleotides are TGCGCCAGCAGCTTGGGACTAGCGGGAGGGCTCAATGAGCAGTTCTTC.

For this clone: The identical CDR3 is also encoded by other nucleotide sequences in the sample. J is TRBJ1-1 and V is TRBV5-1; no clear D gene. CDR3 size: 15 residues. The germline gives CDR1 SGHRS, CDR2 YFSETQ. V shed 1 base and J shed 2 bases, with 12 bases lying between them. CDR3 coding DNA: TGCGCCAGCAGCTTGATCGCGGCGGCCAACACTGAAGCTTTCTTT. The encoded protein is CASSLIAAANTEAFF.

This chain links TRBV11-2 with TRBJ2-5; D gene uncertain. Looked up from germline, CDR1 is SGHAT and CDR2 is FQNNGV. V was pared by 1 base and J by 13 bases, with 19 bases between. This CDR3 contains 14 residues. The CDR3 bases are TGTGCCAGCAGCTTAGCCGAGAAAAGGGCGCCAGGGTACTTC. Its translation: CASSLAEKRAPGYF.

The rearrangement joins TRBV2 to TRBJ2-1; no firm D call. Trimming took off 3 bases at V and 4 bases at J, with 13 bases between the two ends. Germline-derived CDR1 and CDR2 are SNHLY and FYNNEI. CDR3 length equals 15 residues. The CDR3 loop reads CASSDTSSHYNEQFF. The CDR3 bases are TGTGCCAGCAGTGACACTTCTAGTCATTACAATGAGCAGTTCTTC.

The rearrangement uses TRBV5-4 and TRBJ2-5; 11 bases are a match to TRBD2. The germline V gene encodes CDR1 SGHNT and CDR2 YYREEE (reference sequence). The length of the CDR3 is 15 residues. Trimming removed 6 bases from V and 0 bases from J; junction bases left unmatched: 4. The CDR3 sequence: CASTRLAGNQETQYF. The DNA for the CDR3 is TGTGCCAGCACCAGACTAGCGGGGAACCAAGAGACCCAGTACTTC.

The chain has TRBV29-1 and TRBJ1-1; a weak D match, TRBD1 (5 bases). The CDR3 loop spans 15 amino acids. Trimming stripped 7 bases from V and 4 bases from J, with 22 bases between. Germline CDR1 is SQVTM and CDR2 is ANQGSEA. This CDR3 is CSADEGRGIGTEAFF. The CDR3 DNA reads as TGCAGCGCGGATGAGGGTCGGGGGATAGGCACTGAAGCTTTCTTT.

J is TRBJ1-1 and V is TRBV10-3; maybe TRBD1 (5 bases). This CDR3 comprises 15 residues. CDR1 is ENHRY, CDR2 SYGVKD, per germline. V lost 8 bases and J 0 bases, leaving 16 bases between the germline ends. The CDR3 nucleotides read TGTGCCATCCGGCAAAACGACAGACTGAACACTGAAGCTTTCTTT. Protein: CAIRQNDRLNTEAFF.

This chain links TRBV28 with TRBJ2-7; D possibly corresponds to TRBD1 (6 bases). CDR3 length equals 14 residues. In germline, CDR1 is MDHEN, CDR2 SYDVKM. The ends were cut back, 3 bases at V and 2 bases at J, with 11 bases in the middle. This CDR3 reads CASSFQGQTYEQYF. In DNA form, the CDR3 reads TGTGCCAGCAGTTTTCAGGGGCAAACCTACGAGCAGTACTTC.

V and J are TRBV11-1 and TRBJ2-1, with 8 bases identical to TRBD2. The length of the CDR3 is 16 residues. Looked up from germline, CDR1 is SGHAT and CDR2 is FQDESV (reference sequence). With 2 bases clipped from V and 7 bases from J, the junction kept 10 bases outside the gene matches. CDR3 coding DNA: TGTGCCAGCAGCTTAACTAGCGGAGCGTGGGTTAATGAGCAGTTCTTC. Translated: CASSLTSGAWVNEQFF.

The CDR3, as DNA: TGTGCCAGCAGCTTGGGGGCCTGGGAGCCCCAGCATTTT. Translating it yields CASSLGAWEPQHF. The V gene is TRBV5-6, the J gene TRBJ1-5; D is undetermined. CDR1 and CDR2 (germline): SGHDT, YYEEEE. This CDR3 spans 13 amino acids. The V and J ends lost 0 bases and 8 bases respectively, with 9 bases between them.

The chain joins TRBV11-2 to TRBJ2-7; the D gene is possibly TRBD2 (7 bases). Germline V CDR1 and CDR2: SGHAT, FQNNGV. This CDR3 spans 14 amino acids. The V and J ends lost 3 bases and 3 bases respectively, with 12 bases between them. CDR3 region: CASSFVRGGYEQYF. The CDR3 DNA is TGTGCCAGCAGCTTTGTTAGGGGGGGCTACGAGCAGTACTTC. The variable domain in full, completed from reference TRBV11-2 and TRBJ2-7, reads EAGVAQSPRYKIIEKRQSVAFWCNPISGHATLYWYQQILGQGPKLLIQFQNNGVVDDSQLPKDRFSAERLKGVDSTLKIQPAKLEDSAVYLCASSFVRGGYEQYFGPGTRLTVT.

The rearrangement links TRBV6-1 to TRBJ1-1, with D hard to call. This CDR3 has 13 residues. Germline V lookup: CDR1 MNHNS, CDR2 SASEGT. V lost 4 bases to trimming and J lost 4 bases, with 10 bases between them. The CDR3 spells CASSAEAATEAFF. As DNA, the CDR3 is TGTGCCAGCAGTGCTGAGGCAGCCACTGAAGCTTTCTTT.

This clone appeared once. This sequence joins TRBV2 and TRBJ2-6, with D unresolved. Trimming shortened V by 5 bases and J by 2 bases, and 10 bases separated the two germline ends. The CDR3 covers 15 residues. Germline V gene sequence: CDR1 SNHLY, CDR2 FYNNEI. In DNA, the CDR3 is TGTGCCAGCAGTCTGAGAAGTACTGGGGCCAACGTCCTGACTTTC. Its translation is CASSLRSTGANVLTF. The full variable domain, rest sourced from reference TRBV2 and TRBJ2-6, is EPEVTQTPSHQVTQMGQEVILRCVPISNHLYFYWYRQILGQKVEFLVSFYNNEISEKSEIFDDQFSVERPDGSNFTLKIRSTKLEDSAMYFCASSLRSTGANVLTFGAGSRLTVL.